This TCR beta chain was retrieved from a study of PD-1 blockade in classical Hodgkin lymphoma. Study-level information: Administration of nivolumab to patients was at 3 mg/kg intravenously every 2 weeks. Study-wide findings and caveats: In newly diagnosed patients, baseline TCR diversity was reportedly below that of healthy donors.

Clones were read by immunoSEQ multiplex PCR, and TCRdb kept only the in-frame ones, dropping some. The repertoire has around 65,000 clones, 75% to 90% of them found once; the top ten carry roughly 15%. Turning to this clone: Its target is unknown.

Germline lookup yields CDR1 ENHRY and CDR2 SYGVKD. The CDR3 length is 18 residues. V was clipped by 10 bases and J by 5 bases; unmatched bases: 25. Relapses following autologous stem cell transplantation were seen in all patients, with brentuximab vedotin exposure varying. This TCR derives from a human donor with classical Hodgkin lymphoma. The chain uses TRBV10-3 and TRBJ1-2, with 7 bases identical to TRBD1. Sequenced material: peripheral blood mononuclear cells (PBMCs), taken at baseline. For the CDR3, the DNA is TGTGCCAGCCGAATACCCACGACAGGGTACCAGTCCTCGTATGGCTACACCTTC. Protein product: CASRIPTTGYQSSYGYTF.